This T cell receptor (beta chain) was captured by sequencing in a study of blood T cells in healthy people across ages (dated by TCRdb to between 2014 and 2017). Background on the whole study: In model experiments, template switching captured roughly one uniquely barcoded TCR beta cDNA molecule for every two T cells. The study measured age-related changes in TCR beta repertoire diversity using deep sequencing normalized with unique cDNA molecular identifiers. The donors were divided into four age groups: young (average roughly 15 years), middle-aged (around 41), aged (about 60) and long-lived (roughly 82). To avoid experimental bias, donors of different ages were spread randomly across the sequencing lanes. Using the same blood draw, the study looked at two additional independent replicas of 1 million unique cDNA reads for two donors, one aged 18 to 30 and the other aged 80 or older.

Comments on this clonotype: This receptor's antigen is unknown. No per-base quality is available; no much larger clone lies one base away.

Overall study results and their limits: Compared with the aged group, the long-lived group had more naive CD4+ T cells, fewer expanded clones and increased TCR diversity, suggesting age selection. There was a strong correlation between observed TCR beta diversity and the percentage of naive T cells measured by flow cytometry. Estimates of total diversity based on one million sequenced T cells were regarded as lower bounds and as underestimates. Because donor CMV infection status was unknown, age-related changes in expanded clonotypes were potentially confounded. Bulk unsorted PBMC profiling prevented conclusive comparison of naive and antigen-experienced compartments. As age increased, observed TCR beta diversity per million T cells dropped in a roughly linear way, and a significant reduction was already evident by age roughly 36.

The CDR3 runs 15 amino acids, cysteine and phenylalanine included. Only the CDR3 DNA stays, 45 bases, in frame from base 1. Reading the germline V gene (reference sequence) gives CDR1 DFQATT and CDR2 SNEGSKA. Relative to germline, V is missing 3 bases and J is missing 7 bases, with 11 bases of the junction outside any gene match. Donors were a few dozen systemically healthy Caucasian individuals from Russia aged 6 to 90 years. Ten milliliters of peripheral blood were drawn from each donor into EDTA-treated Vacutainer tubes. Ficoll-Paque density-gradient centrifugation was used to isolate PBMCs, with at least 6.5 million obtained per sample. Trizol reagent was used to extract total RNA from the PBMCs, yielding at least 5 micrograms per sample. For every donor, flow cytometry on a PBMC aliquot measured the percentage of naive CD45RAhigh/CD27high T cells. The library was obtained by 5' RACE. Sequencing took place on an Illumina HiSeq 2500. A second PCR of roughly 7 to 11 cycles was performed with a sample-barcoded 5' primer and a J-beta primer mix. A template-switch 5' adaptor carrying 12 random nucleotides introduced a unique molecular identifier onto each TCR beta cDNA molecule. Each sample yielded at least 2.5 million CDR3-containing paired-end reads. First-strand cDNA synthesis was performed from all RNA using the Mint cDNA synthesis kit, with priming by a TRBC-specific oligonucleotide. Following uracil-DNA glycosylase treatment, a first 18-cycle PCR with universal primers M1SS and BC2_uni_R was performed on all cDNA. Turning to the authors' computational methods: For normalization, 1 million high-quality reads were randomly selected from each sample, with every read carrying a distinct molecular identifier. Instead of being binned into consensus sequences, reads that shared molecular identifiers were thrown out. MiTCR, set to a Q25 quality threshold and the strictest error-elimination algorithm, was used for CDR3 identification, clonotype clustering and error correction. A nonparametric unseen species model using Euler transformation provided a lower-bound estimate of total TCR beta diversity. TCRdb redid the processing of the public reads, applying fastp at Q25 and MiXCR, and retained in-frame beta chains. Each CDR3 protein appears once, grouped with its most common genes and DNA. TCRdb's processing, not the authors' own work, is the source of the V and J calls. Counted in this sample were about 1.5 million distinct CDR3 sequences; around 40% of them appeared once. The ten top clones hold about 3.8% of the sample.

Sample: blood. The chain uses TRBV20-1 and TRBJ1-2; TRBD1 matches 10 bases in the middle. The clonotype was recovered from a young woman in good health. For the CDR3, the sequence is CSASGTGAHLSGYTF. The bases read TGCAGTGCTAGTGGGACAGGGGCGCATCTTTCTGGCTACACCTTC.